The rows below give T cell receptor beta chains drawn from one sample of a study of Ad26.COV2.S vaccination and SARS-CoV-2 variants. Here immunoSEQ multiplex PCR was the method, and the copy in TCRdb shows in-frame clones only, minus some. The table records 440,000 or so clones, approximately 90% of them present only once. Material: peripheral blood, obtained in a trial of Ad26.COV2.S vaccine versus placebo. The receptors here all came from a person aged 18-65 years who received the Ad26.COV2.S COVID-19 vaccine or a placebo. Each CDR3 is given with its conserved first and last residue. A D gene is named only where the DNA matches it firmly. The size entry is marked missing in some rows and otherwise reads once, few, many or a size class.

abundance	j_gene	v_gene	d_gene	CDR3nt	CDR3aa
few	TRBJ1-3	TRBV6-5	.	TGTGCCAGCAGTTACCACGGCAGTCTTCCTGGAAACACCATATATTTT	CASSYHGSLPGNTIYF
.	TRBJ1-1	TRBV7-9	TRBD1	TGTGCCAGCAGCCCCCCCTGGACAGGGGAGAACACTGAAGCTTTCTTT	CASSPPWTGENTEAFF
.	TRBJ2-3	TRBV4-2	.	TGTGCCAGCAGCCAGTTCGTGAGCGTGGAGGGCACAGATACGCAGTATTTT	CASSQFVSVEGTDTQYF
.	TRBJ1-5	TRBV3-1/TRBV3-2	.	TGTGCCAGCAGCCAAGATGGGGCAGGGGATAATCAGCCCCAGCATTTT	CASSQDGAGDNQPQHF
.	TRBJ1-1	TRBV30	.	TGTGCCTGGAAGGGGAGGGAGAGGGGGACTGAAGCTTTCTTT	CAWKGRERGTEAFF
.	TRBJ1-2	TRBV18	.	TGTGCCAGCTCACCTTTGGACAGCTCTAACTATGGCTACACCTTC	CASSPLDSSNYGYTF
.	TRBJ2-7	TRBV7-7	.	TGTGCTAGCAGCCCAGGACTATCCCTCGCTGACGAGCAGTACTTC	CASSPGLSLADEQYF
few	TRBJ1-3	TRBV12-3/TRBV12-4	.	TGTGCCAGCAATGCAGGGTCTGGAAACACCATATATTTT	CASNAGSGNTIYF
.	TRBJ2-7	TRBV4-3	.	TGCGCCAGCAGCCATCCCTGGGACAACTCCTACGAGCAGTACTTC	CASSHPWDNSYEQYF
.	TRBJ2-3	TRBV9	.	TGTGCCAGCAGCGTAGCGGCGGGCACAGATACGCAGTATTTT	CASSVAAGTDTQYF
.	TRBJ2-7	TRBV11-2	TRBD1	TGTGCCAGCAGCCCCCTTGGGACAGGACGAGGCTACGAGCAGTACTTC	CASSPLGTGRGYEQYF
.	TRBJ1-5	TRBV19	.	TGTGCCAGTAGTATATCCAGGAATCAGCCCCAGCATTTT	CASSISRNQPQHF
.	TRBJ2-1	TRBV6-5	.	TGTGCCAGCAGCCCCGACTTCCTCAATGAGCAGTTCTTC	CASSPDFLNEQFF
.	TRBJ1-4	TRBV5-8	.	TGTGCCAGCAGCCCCCCGTGGGATGAAAAACTGTTTTTT	CASSPPWDEKLFF
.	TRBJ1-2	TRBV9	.	TGTGCCAGCAGCGCTCATGGAACTGACGCGTCTAAGGGCTACACCTTC	CASSAHGTDASKGYTF
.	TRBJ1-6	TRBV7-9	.	TGTGCCAGCAGCTTATACGGGGATTCACCCCTCCACTTT	CASSLYGDSPLHF
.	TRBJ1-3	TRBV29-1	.	TGCAGCGTAGGGACTGAAAACACCATATATTTT	CSVGTENTIYF
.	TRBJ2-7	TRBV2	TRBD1	TGTGCCAGCAGACGACAGGGCCACGAGCAGTACTTC	CASRRQGHEQYF
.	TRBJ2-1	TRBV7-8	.	TGTGCCAGCAGCGGTCCGGGACACCTAAGCTCCTACAATGAGCAGTTCTTC	CASSGPGHLSSYNEQFF
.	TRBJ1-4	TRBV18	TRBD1	TGTGCCAGCGCCCAGGGGGCAGCTAATGAAAAACTGTTTTTT	CASAQGAANEKLFF
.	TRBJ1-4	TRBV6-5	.	TGTGCCAGCTGGCAGGGGTGGGGTGAAAAACTGTTTTTT	CASWQGWGEKLFF
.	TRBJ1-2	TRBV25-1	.	TGTGCCAGCAGTGAGAACCCCCCGCCCAGGGTTGATAGAGCCTACACCTTC	CASSENPPPRVDRAYTF
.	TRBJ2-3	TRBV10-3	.	TGTGCCATCAGCCTGGGGGGACATTCAAGTTCGGATACGCAGTATTTT	CAISLGGHSSSDTQYF
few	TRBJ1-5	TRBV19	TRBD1	TGTGCCACAGACAGGGGGCTGAATCAGCCCCAGCATTTT	CATDRGLNQPQHF
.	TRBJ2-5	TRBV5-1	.	TGCGCCAGCAGCTTGGATAGAGGAGAGGAGTTCTCTGAGACCCAGTACTTC	CASSLDRGEEFSETQYF
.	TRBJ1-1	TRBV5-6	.	TGTGCCAGCAGCTCGGACAGTTACCTGAACACTGAAGCTTTCTTT	CASSSDSYLNTEAFF
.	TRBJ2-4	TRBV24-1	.	TGTGCCACCAGTGATTTTGGACTGTCACTTCGATGGGGCAAAAACATTCAGTACTTC	CATSDFGLSLRWGKNIQYF
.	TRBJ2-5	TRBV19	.	TGTGCCAGTAGTATTAGTTCCGTGGAGACCCAGTACTTC	CASSISSVETQYF
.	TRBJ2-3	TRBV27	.	TGTGCCAGCAGGGGTCCCCCCGGAGATACGCAGTATTTT	CASRGPPGDTQYF
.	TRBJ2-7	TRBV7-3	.	TGTGCCAGCAGCTCCCACCAGGGGTACGAGCAGTACTTC	CASSSHQGYEQYF
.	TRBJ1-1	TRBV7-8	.	TGTGCCAGCAGCTTAGCTGGGCCTCAAAGCTCAGCTTTCTTT	CASSLAGPQSSAFF
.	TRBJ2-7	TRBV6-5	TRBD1	TGTGCCAGCAGCCGGGACAGTCTTCCCTACGAGCAGTACTTC	CASSRDSLPYEQYF
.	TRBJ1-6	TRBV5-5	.	TGTGCCAGCAGCTTGCCCGGGGTCGATAATTCACCCCTCCACTTT	CASSLPGVDNSPLHF
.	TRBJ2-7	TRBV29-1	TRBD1	TGCAGCGTTGAAAGTGGTCAGGGGGCTAACGAGCAGTACTTC	CSVESGQGANEQYF
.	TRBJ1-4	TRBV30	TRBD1	TGTGCCTGGAGTCCTCCCCGGGACAGCTTTGAAAAACTGTTTTTT	CAWSPPRDSFEKLFF
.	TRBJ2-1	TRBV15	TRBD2	TGTGCCACCAGCAGAGATAATTGGGGTACGGGAGGGCCTAAAGTCAATGAGCAGTTCTTC	CATSRDNWGTGGPKVNEQFF
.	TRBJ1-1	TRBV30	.	TGTGCCTGGAGTGTACGTAAGGGGATCATCACTGAAGCTTTCTTT	CAWSVRKGIITEAFF
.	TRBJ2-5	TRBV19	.	TGTGCCAGCGCGTGGGCTTTACAAGAGACCCAGTACTTC	CASAWALQETQYF
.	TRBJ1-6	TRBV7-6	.	TGTGCCAGCAGCTTAGATTCTAATTCACCCCTCCACTTT	CASSLDSNSPLHF
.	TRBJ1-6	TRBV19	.	TGTGCCAGTAGCCTCACAGCTCGGGGGAATTCACCCCTCCACTTT	CASSLTARGNSPLHF
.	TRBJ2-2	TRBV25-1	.	TGTGCCAGCAGTGATTTCGCCCTGAACACCGGGGAGCTGTTTTTT	CASSDFALNTGELFF
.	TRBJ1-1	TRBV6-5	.	TGTGCCAGCAGGCTCGTCTCGTCGGGGGTCACTGAAGCTTTCTTT	CASRLVSSGVTEAFF
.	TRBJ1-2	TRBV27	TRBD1	TGTGCCAGCAGCCGGGACAGGGGTTTATCTAACTATGGCTACACCTTC	CASSRDRGLSNYGYTF
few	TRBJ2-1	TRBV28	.	TGTGCCAGCAGTTTATCATTAGGGTGGGCCTACAATGAGCAGTTCTTC	CASSLSLGWAYNEQFF
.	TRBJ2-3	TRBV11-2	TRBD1	TGTGCCAGCAGCTTCGGACAGGGGGCGTTTGGGACAGATACGCAGTATTTT	CASSFGQGAFGTDTQYF
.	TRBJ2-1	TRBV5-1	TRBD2	TGCGCCAGCAGCTTGGTGGTGATTAAACTAGCGGGGGACCCTAGCTCCTACAATGAGCAGTTCTTC	CASSLVVIKLAGDPSSYNEQFF
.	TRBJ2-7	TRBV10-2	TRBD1	TGCGCCAGCAGTCCGGACAGGGGGCACTCCTACGAGCAGTACTTC	CASSPDRGHSYEQYF
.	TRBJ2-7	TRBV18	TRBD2	TGTGCCAGCTCACCAGGACTAGCGGGAGAAGGGGCCTACGAGCAGTACTTC	CASSPGLAGEGAYEQYF
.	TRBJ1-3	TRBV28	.	TGTGCCAGCAGTTTGCCCACGGGGTCGATCACCGCTAGTGGAAACACCATATATTTT	CASSLPTGSITASGNTIYF
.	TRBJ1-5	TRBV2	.	TGTGCCAGCAGTAGGGGTTTCTTGCCCCAGCATTTT	CASSRGFLPQHF
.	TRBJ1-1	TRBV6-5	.	TGTGCCAGCAGTTATGGCAGGCTGAACACTGAAGCTTTCTTT	CASSYGRLNTEAFF
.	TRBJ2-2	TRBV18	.	TGTGCCAGCTCACAAACGGTGAGGGCAGTCACCGGGGAGCTGTTTTTT	CASSQTVRAVTGELFF
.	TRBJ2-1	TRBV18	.	TGTGCCAGCTCATATTCAGGGGTGACTGGTCTTGAGCAGTTCTTC	CASSYSGVTGLEQFF